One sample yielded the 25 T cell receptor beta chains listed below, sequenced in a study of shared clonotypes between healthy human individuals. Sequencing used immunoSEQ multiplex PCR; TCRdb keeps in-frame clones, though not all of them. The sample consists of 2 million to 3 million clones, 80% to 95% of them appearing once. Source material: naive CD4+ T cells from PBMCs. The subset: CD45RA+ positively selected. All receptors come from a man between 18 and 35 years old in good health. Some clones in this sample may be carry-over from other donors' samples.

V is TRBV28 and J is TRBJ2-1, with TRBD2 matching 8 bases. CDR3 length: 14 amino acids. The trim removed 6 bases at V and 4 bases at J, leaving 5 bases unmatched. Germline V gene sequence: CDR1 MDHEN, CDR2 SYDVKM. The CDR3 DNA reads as TGTGCCAGCAGGGGGACTAGGAGGTACAATGAGCAGTTCTTC. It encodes CASRGTRRYNEQFF.

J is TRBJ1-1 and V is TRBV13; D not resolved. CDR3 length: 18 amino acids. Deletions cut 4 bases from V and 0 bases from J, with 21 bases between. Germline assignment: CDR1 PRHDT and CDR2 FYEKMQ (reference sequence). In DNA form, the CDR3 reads TGTGCCAGCAGCTGGACTTTCGGAAGGTCGGAAATGAACACTGAAGCTTTCTTT. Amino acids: CASSWTFGRSEMNTEAFF.

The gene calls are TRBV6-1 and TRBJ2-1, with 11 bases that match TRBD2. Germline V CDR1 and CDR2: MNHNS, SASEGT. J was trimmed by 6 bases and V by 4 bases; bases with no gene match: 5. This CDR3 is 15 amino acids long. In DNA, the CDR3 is TGTGCCAGCAGTGCCTCTAGCGGGAGGTTCAATGAGCAGTTCTTC. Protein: CASSASSGRFNEQFF.

CDR3 sequence reads: CASSPTPTSYNEQFF. DNA for the CDR3: TGCGCCAGCAGCCCGACACCGACCTCCTACAATGAGCAGTTCTTC. J is TRBJ2-1 and V is TRBV10-2; D unclear. Germline CDR1 and CDR2: WSHSY and SAAADI. V was clipped by 6 bases and J by 0 bases, with 12 bases between them. The CDR3 runs to 15 residues.

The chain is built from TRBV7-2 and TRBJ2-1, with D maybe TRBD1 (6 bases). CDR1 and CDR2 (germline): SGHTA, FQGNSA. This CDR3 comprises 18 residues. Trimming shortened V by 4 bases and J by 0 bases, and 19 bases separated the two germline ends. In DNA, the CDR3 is TGTGCCAGCAGCTCCAGGGGTTCCCCTGGGAGCTCCTACAATGAGCAGTTCTTC. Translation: CASSSRGSPGSSYNEQFF.

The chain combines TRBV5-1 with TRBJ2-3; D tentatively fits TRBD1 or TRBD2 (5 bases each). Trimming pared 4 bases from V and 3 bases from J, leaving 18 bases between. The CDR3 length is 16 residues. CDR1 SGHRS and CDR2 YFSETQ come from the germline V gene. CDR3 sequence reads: CASSTRDPVRTDTQYF. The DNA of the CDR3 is TGCGCCAGCAGCACCCGGGACCCGGTCAGGACAGATACGCAGTATTTT.

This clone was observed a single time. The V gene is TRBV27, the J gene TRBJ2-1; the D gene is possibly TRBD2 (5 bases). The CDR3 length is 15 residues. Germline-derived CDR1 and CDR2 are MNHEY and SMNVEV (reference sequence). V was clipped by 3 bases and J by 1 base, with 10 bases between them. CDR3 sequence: CASSLSGYSYNEQFF. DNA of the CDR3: TGTGCCAGCAGTTTGTCGGGGTATTCCTACAATGAGCAGTTCTTC.

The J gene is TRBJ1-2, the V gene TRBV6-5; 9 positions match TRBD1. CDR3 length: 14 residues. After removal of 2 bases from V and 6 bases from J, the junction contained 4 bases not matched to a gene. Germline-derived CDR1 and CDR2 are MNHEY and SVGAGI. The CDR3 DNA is TGTGCCAGCAGTTACAACGACAGGGGGGATGGCTACACCTTC. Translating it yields CASSYNDRGDGYTF.

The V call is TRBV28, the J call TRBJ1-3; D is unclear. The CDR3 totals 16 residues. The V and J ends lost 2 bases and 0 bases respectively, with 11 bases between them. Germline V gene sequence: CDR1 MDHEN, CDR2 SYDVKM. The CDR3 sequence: CASSLRSGSSGNTIYF. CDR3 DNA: TGTGCCAGCAGTTTAAGGTCGGGCAGCTCTGGAAACACCATATATTTT. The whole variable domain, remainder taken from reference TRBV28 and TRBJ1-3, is DVKVTQSSRYLVKRTGEKVFLECVQDMDHENMFWYRQDPGLGLRLIYFSYDVKMKEKGDIPEGYSVSREKKERFSLILESASTNQTSMYLCASSLRSGSSGNTIYFGEGSWLTVV.

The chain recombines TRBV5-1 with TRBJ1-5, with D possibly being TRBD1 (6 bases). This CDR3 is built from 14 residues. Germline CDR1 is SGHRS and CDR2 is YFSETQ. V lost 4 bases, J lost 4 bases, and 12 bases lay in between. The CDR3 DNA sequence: TGCGCCAGCAGCCCCCTGGGGGCTAATCAGCCCCAGCATTTT. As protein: CASSPLGANQPQHF.

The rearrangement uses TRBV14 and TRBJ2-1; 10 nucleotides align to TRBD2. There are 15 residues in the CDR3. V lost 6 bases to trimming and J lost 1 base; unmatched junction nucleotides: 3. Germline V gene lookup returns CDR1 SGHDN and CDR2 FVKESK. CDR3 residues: CASSLTSGSYNEQFF. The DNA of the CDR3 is TGTGCCAGCAGTCTGACTAGCGGGTCCTACAATGAGCAGTTCTTC.

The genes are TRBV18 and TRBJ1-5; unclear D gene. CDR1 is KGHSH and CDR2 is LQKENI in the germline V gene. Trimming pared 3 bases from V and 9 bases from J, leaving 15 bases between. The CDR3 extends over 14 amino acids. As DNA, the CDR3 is TGTGCCAGCTCACCCCTAGAGTATGAGGGGCCCCAGCATTTT. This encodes CASSPLEYEGPQHF. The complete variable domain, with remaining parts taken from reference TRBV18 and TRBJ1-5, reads NAGVMQNPRHLVRRRGQEARLRCSPMKGHSHVYWYRQLPEEGLKFMVYLQKENIIDESGMPKERFSAEFPKEGPSILRIQQVVRGDSAAYFCASSPLEYEGPQHFGDGTRLSIL.

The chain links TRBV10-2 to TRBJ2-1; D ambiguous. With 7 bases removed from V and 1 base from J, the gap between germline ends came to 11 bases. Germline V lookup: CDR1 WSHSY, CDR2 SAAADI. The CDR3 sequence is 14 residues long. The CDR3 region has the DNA TGCGCCAGCAAGCCTACCCTGTCCTACAATGAGCAGTTCTTC. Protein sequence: CASKPTLSYNEQFF.

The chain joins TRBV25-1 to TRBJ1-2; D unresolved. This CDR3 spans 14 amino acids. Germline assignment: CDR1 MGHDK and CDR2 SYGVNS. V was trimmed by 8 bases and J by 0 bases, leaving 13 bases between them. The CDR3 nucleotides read TGTGCCAGCCACGGACCCACTACTAACTATGGCTACACCTTC. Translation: CASHGPTTNYGYTF.

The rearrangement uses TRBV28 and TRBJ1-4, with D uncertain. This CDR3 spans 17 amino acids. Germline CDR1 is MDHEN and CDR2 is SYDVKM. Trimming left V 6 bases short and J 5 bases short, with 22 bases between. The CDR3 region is CASSLGPQDRSNEKLFF. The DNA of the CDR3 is TGTGCCAGCAGCCTTGGGCCCCAGGACCGATCGAATGAAAAACTGTTTTTT.

This CDR3 is CASSPDSYQRGYTF. The CDR3 region has the DNA TGTGCCAGCAGTCCGGACAGTTATCAGCGCGGCTACACCTTC. The chain uses TRBV6-5 and TRBJ1-2, with D possibly matching TRBD1 (6 bases). Germline assignment: CDR1 MNHEY and CDR2 SVGAGI. CDR3 length: 14 residues. V gave up 5 bases and J gave up 8 bases, with 18 bases separating them.

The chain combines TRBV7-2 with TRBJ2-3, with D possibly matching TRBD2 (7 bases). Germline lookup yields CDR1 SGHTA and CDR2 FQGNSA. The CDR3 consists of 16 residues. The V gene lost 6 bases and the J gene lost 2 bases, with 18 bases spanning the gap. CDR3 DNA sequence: TGTGCCAGCAGAGGGGGGCGGGAGAGGGTCACAGATACGCAGTATTTT. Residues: CASRGGRERVTDTQYF.

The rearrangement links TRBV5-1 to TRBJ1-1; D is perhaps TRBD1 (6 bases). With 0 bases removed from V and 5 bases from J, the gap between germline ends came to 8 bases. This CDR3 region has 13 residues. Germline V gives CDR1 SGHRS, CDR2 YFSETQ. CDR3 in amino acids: CASSLDRVTEAFF. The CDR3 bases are TGCGCCAGCAGCTTGGACAGGGTGACTGAAGCTTTCTTT.

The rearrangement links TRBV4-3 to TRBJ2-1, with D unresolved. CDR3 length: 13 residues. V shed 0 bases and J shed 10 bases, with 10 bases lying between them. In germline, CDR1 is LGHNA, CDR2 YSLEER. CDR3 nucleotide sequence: TGCGCCAGCAGCCAAGATTCCAGCACAGAGCAGTTCTTC. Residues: CASSQDSSTEQFF.

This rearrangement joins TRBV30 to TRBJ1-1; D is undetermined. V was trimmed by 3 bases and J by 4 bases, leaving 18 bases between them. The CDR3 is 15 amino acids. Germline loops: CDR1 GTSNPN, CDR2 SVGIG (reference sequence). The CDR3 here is CAWRVRFRTSTEAFF. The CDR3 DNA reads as TGTGCCTGGAGAGTTAGGTTCCGGACGAGCACTGAAGCTTTCTTT.

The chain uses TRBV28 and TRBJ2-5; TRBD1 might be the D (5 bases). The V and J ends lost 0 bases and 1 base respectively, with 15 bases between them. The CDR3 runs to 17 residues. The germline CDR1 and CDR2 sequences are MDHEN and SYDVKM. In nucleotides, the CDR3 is TGTGCCAGCAGTTTATGGACCCCCAGGGCCAGCCAAGAGACCCAGTACTTC. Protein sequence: CASSLWTPRASQETQYF.

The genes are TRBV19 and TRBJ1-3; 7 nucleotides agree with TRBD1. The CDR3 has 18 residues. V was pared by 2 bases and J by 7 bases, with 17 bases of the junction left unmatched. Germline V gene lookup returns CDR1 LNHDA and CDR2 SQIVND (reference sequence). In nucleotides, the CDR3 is TGTGCCAGTAGTATAATCGGCACAGGGGCTCGCGGATGGAACACCATATATTTT. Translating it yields CASSIIGTGARGWNTIYF. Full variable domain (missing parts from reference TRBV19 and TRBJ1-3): DGGITQSPKYLFRKEGQNVTLSCEQNLNHDAMYWYRQDPGQGLRLIYYSQIVNDFQKGDIAEGYSVSREKKESFPLTVTSAQKNPTAFYLCASSIIGTGARGWNTIYFGEGSWLTVV.

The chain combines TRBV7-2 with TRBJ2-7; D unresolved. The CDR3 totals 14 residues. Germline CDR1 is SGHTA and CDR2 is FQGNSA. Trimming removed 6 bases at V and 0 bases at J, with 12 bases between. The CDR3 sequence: CASRSTAASYEQYF. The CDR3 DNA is TGTGCCAGCAGGTCTACAGCAGCCTCCTACGAGCAGTACTTC.

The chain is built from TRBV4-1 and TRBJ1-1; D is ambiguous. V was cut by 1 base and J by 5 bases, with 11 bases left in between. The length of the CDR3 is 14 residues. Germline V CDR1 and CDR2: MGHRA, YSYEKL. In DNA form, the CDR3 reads TGCGCCAGCAGCCAAGTACCCAGAGGGACTGAAGCTTTCTTT. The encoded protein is CASSQVPRGTEAFF.

CDR3 coding DNA: TGTGCCAGCTCCAGGGGTACGGAAAACATTCAGTACTTC. It yields the protein CASSRGTENIQYF. The J gene is TRBJ2-4, the V gene TRBV28, with D possibly matching TRBD1 (6 bases). There are 13 residues in the CDR3. The germline gives CDR1 MDHEN, CDR2 SYDVKM. Between the trimmed V and J ends, which lost 8 bases and 5 bases, there was a span of 13 bases.